This T cell receptor beta chain was identified in a study of CD8+ T cells in alopecia areata. Study as a whole: Among treated patients, oral tofacitinib was administered at 5 to 10 mg twice daily. The duration of tofacitinib was 6 to 18 months, with 6 months off drug afterward.

Study-wide results and caveats: When scalp samples are sequenced, resident alphabeta T cells of normal skin are also captured.

Lesional scalp punch biopsies and peripheral blood were collected from alopecia areata patients. With respect to this clone: The antigen is not known.

Germline loops: CDR1 MNHEY, CDR2 SMNVEV (reference sequence). V shed 2 bases and J shed 7 bases, with 17 bases lying between them. The CDR3 spans 15 residues. Reverse transcription of extracted RNA yielded cDNA, which provided the sequencing template. Sequenced by immunoSEQ multiplex PCR; TCRdb stores in-frame clones only, minus some. Here the sample spans some 150,000 clones, approximately 65% being singletons. The sequences come from CD8+ T cells sorted from blood, collected at week 0. The source of this sequence is a human donor with alopecia areata. The rearrangement uses TRBV27 and TRBJ1-2; D unresolved. CDR3 bases: TGTGCCAGCAGTTTAGGCGGCGGAGTGCCTCTTGGCTACACCTTC. As protein: CASSLGGGVPLGYTF.